This T cell receptor (beta chain) stems from a study of blood T cell repertoires in COVID-19. Data came from immunoSEQ multiplex PCR; TCRdb stores just in-frame clones and leaves some out. The top ten hold 4.5% to 6% of the sample, which has 95,000 to 150,000 clones, 70% to 75% seen once. This CDR3 is 15 amino acids long. Germline V gene lookup returns CDR1 SGHTA and CDR2 FQGTGA. V gave up 6 bases and J gave up 5 bases; unmatched junction bases: 10. Sequenced input: peripheral blood. This receptor was identified in an elderly man with COVID-19, enrolled during active disease. V is TRBV7-3 and J is TRBJ2-3; 8 bases align to TRBD2. DNA of the CDR3: TGTGCCAGCAGTCAGACCGGGACTAGTGGAGATACGCAGTATTTT. Translation gives CASSQTGTSGDTQYF.